These 16 T cell receptor beta chains came from one sample sequenced in a study of blood T cell repertoires in COVID-19. The protocol was immunoSEQ multiplex PCR, while the TCRdb copy is restricted to in-frame clones and leaves out a portion. Of about 140,000 clones listed, 82% were seen once; the top ten hold roughly 4%. Sequencing was performed on peripheral blood. The receptor set was obtained from a woman of 80 years or more with acute or convalescent COVID-19.

The V gene is TRBV18, the J gene TRBJ1-1, with D maybe TRBD1 (5 bases). Trimming left V 2 bases short and J 3 bases short, with 13 bases between. The CDR3 totals 15 residues. Germline CDR1 reads KGHSH; CDR2 reads LQKENI. In DNA form, the CDR3 reads TGTGCCAGCTCACCATTCAGGGCAGACCACACTGAAGCTTTCTTT. Translated: CASSPFRADHTEAFF. Looking up the rest from reference TRBV18 and TRBJ1-1 gives the full variable domain: NAGVMQNPRHLVRRRGQEARLRCSPMKGHSHVYWYRQLPEEGLKFMVYLQKENIIDESGMPKERFSAEFPKEGPSILRIQQVVRGDSAAYFCASSPFRADHTEAFFGQGTRLTVV.

The chain carries TRBV28 and TRBJ1-3; a weak D match, TRBD1 (5 bases). The CDR3 contains 16 residues. Germline assignment: CDR1 MDHEN and CDR2 SYDVKM. V lost 2 bases and J 0 bases, leaving 11 bases between the germline ends. DNA for the CDR3: TGTGCCAGCAGTTTAAGGACACCGACCTCTGGAAACACCATATATTTT. This gives the protein CASSLRTPTSGNTIYF. The whole variable domain, remainder taken from reference TRBV28 and TRBJ1-3, is DVKVTQSSRYLVKRTGEKVFLECVQDMDHENMFWYRQDPGLGLRLIYFSYDVKMKEKGDIPEGYSVSREKKERFSLILESASTNQTSMYLCASSLRTPTSGNTIYFGEGSWLTVV.

This clone has more than one count but fewer than ten. V gene TRBV4-1 combines with J gene TRBJ1-3; D remains unclear. V dropped 0 bases and J dropped 0 bases, with 9 bases sitting between them. Germline CDR1 is MGHRA and CDR2 is YSYEKL. This CDR3 is 16 amino acids long. The CDR3 nucleotides are TGCGCCAGCAGCCAAGATCTGAGCCTCTCTGGAAACACCATATATTTT. Translated: CASSQDLSLSGNTIYF.

The chain employs TRBV16 and TRBJ2-7, with D uncertain. Trimming pared 4 bases from V and 3 bases from J, leaving 13 bases between. The germline gives CDR1 KGHSY, CDR2 FQNENV. This CDR3 comprises 14 residues. CDR3 loop: CASSPPVIDYEQYF. CDR3 in DNA: TGTGCCAGCAGCCCACCTGTTATAGACTACGAGCAGTACTTC. Full variable domain (outside the CDR3, taken from reference TRBV16 and TRBJ2-7): GEEVAQTPKHLVRGEGQKAKLYCAPIKGHSYVFWYQQVLKNEFKFLISFQNENVFDETGMPKERFSAKCLPNSPCSLEIQATKLEDSAVYFCASSPPVIDYEQYFGPGTRLTVT.

This clone was seen once. This rearrangement joins TRBV14 to TRBJ1-4, with D perhaps matching TRBD1 (5 bases). The CDR3 consists of 15 residues. The V end lost 2 bases, the J end lost 5 bases, and 12 bases lay between the germline ends. Germline lookup yields CDR1 SGHDN and CDR2 FVKESK. The CDR3 region is CASSQLQGPNEKLFF. For the CDR3, the DNA is TGTGCCAGCAGCCAACTCCAGGGCCCAAATGAAAAACTGTTTTTT.

The chain carries TRBV5-4 and TRBJ2-5; 9 bases map to TRBD2. The V gene's germline CDR1 is SGHNT and CDR2 YYREEE (reference sequence). CDR3 length: 16 amino acids. The V and J ends lost 0 bases and 6 bases, in that order; junction bases with no gene match: 9. Here the CDR3 reads CASSLGLNSGRKTQYF. CDR3 sequence (DNA): TGTGCCAGCAGCTTGGGTCTGAATAGCGGGAGAAAGACCCAGTACTTC.

The rearrangement links TRBV6-5 to TRBJ1-1; 7 bases are a match to TRBD1. The CDR3 covers 14 residues. V lost 7 bases to trimming and J lost 1 base; unmatched junction nucleotides: 6. Per the germline V gene, CDR1 is MNHEY and CDR2 is SVGAGI. The CDR3 reads CASKRGDRNTEAFF. CDR3 bases: TGTGCCAGCAAAAGGGGGGACAGGAACACTGAAGCTTTCTTT.

This rearrangement joins TRBV6-6 to TRBJ2-5; tentatively, D is TRBD1 (5 bases). The germline V gene encodes CDR1 MNHNY and CDR2 SVGAGI (reference sequence). The V and J ends lost 2 bases and 0 bases respectively, with 10 bases between them. The CDR3 is made up of 15 amino acids. In nucleotides, the CDR3 is TGTGCCAGCAGTTACCCAGACAGATACCAAGAGACCCAGTACTTC. Amino acid sequence: CASSYPDRYQETQYF.

V and J are TRBV5-4 and TRBJ2-7; D is perhaps TRBD2 (6 bases). Trimming left V 0 bases short and J 6 bases short, with 13 bases between. This CDR3 has 14 amino acids. Germline V lookup: CDR1 SGHNT, CDR2 YYREEE (reference sequence). The CDR3 sequence is CASSLGLGFGEQYF. CDR3 coding DNA: TGTGCCAGCAGCTTGGGACTAGGGTTTGGCGAGCAGTACTTC.

J is TRBJ1-1 and V is TRBV12-3 or TRBV12-4, with D possibly TRBD1 on 5 matching bases. The CDR3 is 13 residues long. V lost 5 bases to trimming and J lost 6 bases, with 13 bases between them. CDR3 loop: CASSQIRVSEAFF. In DNA form, the CDR3 reads TGTGCCAGCAGTCAAATCAGGGTGTCTGAAGCTTTCTTT.

The chain has TRBV11-2 and TRBJ1-2; the D gene is possibly TRBD1 (5 bases). V gave up 7 bases and J gave up 2 bases, with 17 bases separating them. The CDR3 sequence is 15 residues long. The germline gives CDR1 SGHAT, CDR2 FQNNGV. In nucleotides, the CDR3 is TGTGCCAGCATCCCGGTGGCATCAGGGAACTATGGCTACACCTTC. It yields the protein CASIPVASGNYGYTF.

This sequence joins TRBV24-1 and TRBJ1-5; 10 nucleotides align to TRBD1. This CDR3 region has 15 residues. Germline V gene sequence: CDR1 KGHDR, CDR2 SFDVKD. The V segment lost 3 bases and the J segment 5 bases; nucleotides outside the gene matches: 3. This CDR3 is CATSDPGQGDQPQHF. The CDR3 DNA follows: TGTGCCACCAGTGATCCAGGACAGGGGGATCAGCCCCAGCATTTT.

This clone is a singleton in its sample. The J gene is TRBJ1-2, the V gene TRBV19; D ambiguous. The V gene lost 7 bases and the J gene lost 6 bases, with 24 bases spanning the gap. Germline CDR1 LNHDA, CDR2 SQIVND (reference sequence). The CDR3 runs to 16 residues. The CDR3 nucleotides are TGTGCCAGTACCCTAGGAGGAGGGTTATTCACGAATGGCTACACCTTC. This sequence encodes CASTLGGGLFTNGYTF.

This clone was counted once. The rearrangement joins TRBV11-3 to TRBJ1-6; D is undetermined. This CDR3 has 14 residues. V shed 3 bases and J shed 3 bases, with 6 bases lying between them. Germline loops: CDR1 SGHNT, CDR2 YENEEA. As DNA, the CDR3 is TGTGCCAGCAGCTTTAGAGGCTATAATTCACCCCTCCACTTT. This codes for CASSFRGYNSPLHF.

This chain uses TRBV7-9 with TRBJ1-2; TRBD1 matches at 10 bases. The V gene end was trimmed by 3 bases and the J gene end by 4 bases; junction bases not matched to a gene: 8. Per the germline V gene, CDR1 is SEHNR and CDR2 is FQNEAQ (reference sequence). This CDR3 has 16 residues. This CDR3 is CASSFHGDRGLYGYTF. CDR3 in DNA: TGTGCCAGCAGCTTTCATGGGGACAGGGGTCTCTATGGCTACACCTTC.

This clone was observed a handful of times. The chain links TRBV6-5 to TRBJ1-1; unclear D gene. The CDR3 runs to 14 residues. V shed 6 bases and J shed 4 bases, with 15 bases lying between them. The V gene's germline CDR1 is MNHEY and CDR2 SVGAGI. The CDR3 sequence: CASRFPVSSTEAFF. Written as DNA, the CDR3 is TGTGCCAGCAGATTTCCCGTCTCGAGCACTGAAGCTTTCTTT.